One sample yielded the 24 T cell receptor beta chains listed below, sequenced in a study of CD8 T cells in Susac syndrome. An input of 0.5 to 1 ug of RNA was subjected to reverse transcription using random hexamers. MiXCR, run by TCRdb on the immunoSEQ multiplex PCR reads, gives a single entry per CDR3 protein. The sample has approximately 150,000 distinct CDR3 sequences; approximately 93% are singletons. Specimen: CD4+ T cells from PBMCs. The receptors were gathered from a human donor in good health.

The genes are TRBV7-9 and TRBJ1-2; TRBD1 might be the D (6 bases). Trimming took 1 base from V and 0 from J, leaving 21 bases between them. The CDR3 covers 19 residues. Germline CDR1 SEHNR, CDR2 FQNEAQ (reference sequence). The CDR3 is CASSLVSGATGKANYGYTF. For the CDR3, the DNA is TGTGCCAGCAGCTTAGTAAGTGGCGCTACAGGGAAAGCTAACTATGGCTACACCTTC.

This clonotype was observed once. J is TRBJ1-3 and V is TRBV9; D unresolved. The V gene's germline CDR1 is SGDLS and CDR2 YYNGEE. The CDR3 length is 15 residues. Trimming left V 4 bases short and J 0 bases short, with 11 bases between. CDR3 in amino acids: CASSQGAHSGNTIYF. Here the CDR3 DNA reads TGTGCCAGCAGCCAAGGTGCCCACTCTGGAAACACCATATATTTT.

This clonotype was picked up a small number of times. This chain connects TRBV5-1 to TRBJ1-2, with D perhaps TRBD1 (5 bases). CDR3 length: 12 residues. Germline V CDR1 and CDR2: SGHRS, YFSETQ. V gave up 5 bases and J gave up 6 bases, with 11 bases separating them. This chain's CDR3 is CASRQDNDGYTF. The CDR3 region has the DNA TGCGCCAGCAGACAGGACAATGATGGCTACACCTTC.

The V gene is TRBV5-1, the J gene TRBJ2-7, with 9 nucleotides matching TRBD2. Germline-derived CDR1 and CDR2 are SGHRS and YFSETQ. This CDR3 has 17 amino acids. Unmatched junction bases numbered 10, after V lost 1 base and J lost 2 bases. Here the CDR3 DNA reads TGCGCCAGCAGCTTGTCGACTAGCGGAGGCCCTACCTACGAGCAGTACTTC. Protein sequence: CASSLSTSGGPTYEQYF.

The rearrangement uses TRBV21-1 and TRBJ2-6; no check of the table's D call, TRBD2, against the DNA was made. TRBV21-1 is described as a pseudogene. CDR3 length: 17 residues. CDR3 residues: CASSKEEGSSGANVLTF. DNA for the CDR3: TGTGCCAGCAGCAAAGAGGAGGGCTCCTCTGGGGCCAACGTCCTGACTTTC.

The gene calls are TRBV7-9 and TRBJ2-5, with D possibly being TRBD1 (5 bases). The V gene lost 1 base and the J gene lost 7 bases, with 7 bases spanning the gap. The length of the CDR3 is 12 residues. Germline-derived CDR1 and CDR2 are SEHNR and FQNEAQ (reference sequence). CDR3 in amino acids: CASSLEGRTQYF. In nucleotides, the CDR3 is TGTGCCAGCAGCTTAGAGGGGCGGACCCAGTACTTC.

The gene calls are TRBV9 and TRBJ2-4; D perhaps matches TRBD2 (6 bases). The CDR3 runs to 14 residues. V lost 3 bases and J 8 bases, leaving 15 bases between the germline ends. Germline V gene data show CDR1 as SGDLS and CDR2 as YYNGEE. For the CDR3, the DNA is TGTGCCAGCAGCGCGGGACCTCGGAGGGACATTCAGTACTTC. As protein: CASSAGPRRDIQYF.

The chain uses TRBV12-3 or TRBV12-4 and TRBJ2-1; either TRBD1 or TRBD2 may supply D (5 bases each). This CDR3 is 12 amino acids long. V lost 6 bases and J lost 5, with 8 bases in between. The CDR3, as DNA: TGTGCCAGCAGCCGAGGGGACAATGAGCAGTTCTTC. It yields the protein CASSRGDNEQFF.

For the CDR3, the DNA is TGTGCCAGCAGCGTGGGTTGGGGGGCGAATTACGAGCAGTACTTC. It is translated as CASSVGWGANYEQYF. The V gene is TRBV11-2, the J gene TRBJ2-7; D may be TRBD1 or TRBD2 (6 bases each). CDR1 is SGHAT, CDR2 FQNNGV, per germline. The CDR3 is 15 amino acids. Trimming shortened V by 5 bases and J by 4 bases, and 18 bases separated the two germline ends. The variable domain in full, with the rest retrieved from reference TRBV11-2 and TRBJ2-7, is EAGVAQSPRYKIIEKRQSVAFWCNPISGHATLYWYQQILGQGPKLLIQFQNNGVVDDSQLPKDRFSAERLKGVDSTLKIQPAKLEDSAVYLCASSVGWGANYEQYFGPGTRLTVT.

The rearrangement links TRBV29-1 to TRBJ2-7; D is unclear. The CDR3 length is 12 residues. Deletions cut 4 bases from V and 4 bases from J, with 11 bases between. Germline CDR1 reads SQVTM; CDR2 reads ANQGSEA. The chain's CDR3 is CSVAWTQYEQYF. The CDR3 coding sequence is TGCAGCGTTGCCTGGACCCAATACGAGCAGTACTTC.

In this sample, this clonotype turned up once. J is TRBJ1-1 and V is TRBV29-1; 10 nucleotides line up with TRBD1. With V trimmed by 6 bases and J by 1 base, 2 bases remained unmatched. Germline CDR1 SQVTM, CDR2 ANQGSEA. The CDR3 spans 13 residues. For the CDR3, the DNA is TGCAGCGTGGGGACAGGGGCGAACACTGAAGCTTTCTTT. Translation: CSVGTGANTEAFF. Based on the CDR3 plus reference TRBV29-1 and TRBJ1-1, the full variable domain is SAVISQKPSRDICQRGTSLTIQCQVDSQVTMMFWYRQQPGQSLTLIATANQGSEATYESGFVIDKFPISRPNLTFSTLTVSNMSPEDSSIYLCSVGTGANTEAFFGQGTRLTVV.

The V call is TRBV25-1, the J call TRBJ2-4; either TRBD1 or TRBD2 may supply D (6 bases each). The CDR3 totals 13 residues. Looked up from germline, CDR1 is MGHDK and CDR2 is SYGVNS. Trimming stripped 4 bases from V and 8 bases from J, with 12 bases between. The CDR3, as DNA: TGTGCCAGCAGTGTGGCGGAGGGGGACATTCAGTACTTC. It is translated as CASSVAEGDIQYF.

The genes are TRBV27 and TRBJ2-3; D remains ambiguous. The CDR3 length is 12 residues. V gave up 9 bases and J gave up 8 bases, with 15 bases separating them. Germline CDR1 reads MNHEY; CDR2 reads SMNVEV (reference sequence). The DNA of the CDR3 is TGTGCCAGGGCTTCCCTAGAGGTTACGCAGTATTTT. Amino acid sequence: CARASLEVTQYF.

This clonotype has more than one count but fewer than ten. The chain is built from TRBV7-9 and TRBJ2-5; TRBD2 agrees at 13 bases. The CDR3 loop spans 15 amino acids. V lost 3 bases and J lost 5; bases outside the gene matches: 3. CDR1 is SEHNR and CDR2 is FQNEAQ in the germline V gene (reference sequence). The CDR3 spells CASSLGTSGIETQYF. The CDR3 bases are TGTGCCAGCAGCTTGGGGACTAGCGGGATTGAGACCCAGTACTTC.

The rearrangement uses TRBV29-1 and TRBJ2-3; 12 bases are a match to TRBD2. V was clipped by 6 bases and J by 4 bases; unmatched bases: 8. This CDR3 is built from 15 residues. CDR1 is SQVTM, CDR2 ANQGSEA, per germline. CDR3 sequence (DNA): TGCAGCGTCGCCAAAACTAGCGGGAGGCCAGATACGCAGTATTTT. It yields the protein CSVAKTSGRPDTQYF.

The V call is TRBV27, the J call TRBJ2-1; tentative D call: TRBD2 (5 bases). Trimming cost V 5 bases and J 1 base, with 18 bases left between them. Germline CDR1 is MNHEY and CDR2 is SMNVEV (reference sequence). The CDR3 is 17 residues long. CDR3 bases: TGTGCCAGCAGTCTCCCGGGGTTTGCGCGGTCCTACAATGAGCAGTTCTTC. Its translation: CASSLPGFARSYNEQFF.

The CDR3 here is CASSPIASGGSINEQFF. The CDR3 DNA follows: TGTGCCAGCAGTCCGATAGCTAGCGGGGGGAGTATCAATGAGCAGTTCTTC. The chain carries TRBV27 and TRBJ2-1; 11 bases are a match to TRBD2. CDR3 length: 17 amino acids. After removal of 5 bases from V and 6 bases from J, the junction contained 12 bases not matched to a gene. CDR1 and CDR2 (germline): MNHEY, SMNVEV (reference sequence).

The rearrangement uses TRBV4-1 and TRBJ1-1; TRBD1 matches 12 bases. CDR3 length: 14 amino acids. The germline CDR1 and CDR2 sequences are MGHRA and YSYEKL. V shed 2 bases and J 8 bases; nucleotides not matched to a gene: 3. Here the CDR3 DNA reads TGCGCCAGCAGCCAACCGGGACAGGGGGCGGAAGCTTTCTTT. Protein sequence: CASSQPGQGAEAFF.

The table lists this clonotype with a few counts. The chain uses TRBV11-3 and TRBJ1-1; weak D call: TRBD1 (5 bases). The CDR3 is 13 residues long. Trimming took off 5 bases at V and 5 bases at J, with 12 bases between the two ends. CDR1 and CDR2 (germline): SGHNT, YENEEA. Here the CDR3 reads CASSPREGTEAFF. CDR3 bases: TGTGCCAGCAGCCCCAGGGAGGGTACTGAAGCTTTCTTT.

The genes are TRBV5-1 and TRBJ2-2; D gene unclear. Germline CDR1 and CDR2: SGHRS and YFSETQ. Between the trimmed V and J ends, which lost 0 bases and 0 bases, there was a span of 6 bases. The CDR3 length is 15 residues. CDR3 DNA sequence: TGCGCCAGCAGCTTGGCGCGGTCGAACACCGGGGAGCTGTTTTTT. Translating gives CASSLARSNTGELFF.

The chain combines TRBV2 with TRBJ2-1, with 9 positions matching TRBD2. V was pared by 7 bases and J by 6 bases, with 10 bases of the junction left unmatched. Germline CDR1 reads SNHLY; CDR2 reads FYNNEI. This CDR3 spans 15 amino acids. DNA of the CDR3: TGTGCCAGCAACCTCCTGGCTAGCGGGGCCAATGAGCAGTTCTTC. Translating gives CASNLLASGANEQFF.

The CDR3 spells CASSLGGQGGTQYF. The CDR3 nucleotides read TGTGCCAGCAGCTTGGGAGGTCAGGGGGGGACCCAGTACTTC. V gene TRBV5-4 combines with J gene TRBJ2-5; TRBD1 might be the D (7 bases). CDR1 and CDR2 from the germline V gene are SGHNT and YYREEE (reference sequence). The CDR3 runs to 14 residues. V dropped 0 bases and J dropped 7 bases, with 13 bases sitting between them.

This rearrangement joins TRBV7-7 to TRBJ1-3; D possibly corresponds to TRBD1 (6 bases). Germline CDR1 and CDR2: SSHAT and FNYEAQ (reference sequence). This CDR3 contains 13 residues. Trimming cost V 4 bases and J 4 bases, with 8 bases left between them. For the CDR3, the DNA is TGTGCCAGCAGCTCCGGGACAGGAAACACCATATATTTT. Its translation: CASSSGTGNTIYF.

The V call is TRBV7-9, the J call TRBJ1-1; weak D call: TRBD1 (6 bases). V was clipped by 1 base and J by 1 base, with 10 bases between them. CDR1 and CDR2 from the germline V gene are SEHNR and FQNEAQ (reference sequence). The CDR3 totals 15 residues. The CDR3 region is CASSLGWGANTEAFF. CDR3 DNA sequence: TGTGCCAGCAGCTTAGGTTGGGGGGCGAACACTGAAGCTTTCTTT.